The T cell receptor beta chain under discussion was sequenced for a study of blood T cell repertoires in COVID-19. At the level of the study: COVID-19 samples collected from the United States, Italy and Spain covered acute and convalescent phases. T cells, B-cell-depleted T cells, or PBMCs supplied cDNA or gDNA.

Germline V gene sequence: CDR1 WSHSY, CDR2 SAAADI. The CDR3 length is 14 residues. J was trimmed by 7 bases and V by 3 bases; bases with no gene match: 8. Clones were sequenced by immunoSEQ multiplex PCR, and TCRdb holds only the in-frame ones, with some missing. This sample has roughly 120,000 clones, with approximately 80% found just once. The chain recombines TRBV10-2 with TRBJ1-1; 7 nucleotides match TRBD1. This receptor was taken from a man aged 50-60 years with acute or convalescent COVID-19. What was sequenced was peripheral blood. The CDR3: CASSDPDRLLEAFF. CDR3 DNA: TGCGCCAGCAGTGACCCGGACAGGTTACTTGAAGCTTTCTTT.